The entry below gives a single T cell receptor beta chain sequence along with its context. This entry belongs to a study of blood T cell repertoires in COVID-19. In the authors' methods: For nucleated cells, counts were estimated from reference gene primer amplification. Some clones are missing from TCRdb's copy, which holds only in-frame ones; the method was immunoSEQ multiplex PCR. The V and J calls and clone size come from that table; D and trimming were worked out from the DNA. The profile shows 250,000 to 350,000 clones, around 85% of them singletons. This receptor was taken from a woman aged 50 to 65 with active or convalescent COVID-19. Input material: peripheral blood.

CDR3 sequence: CASSPEGEGTRRGEAFF. The CDR3 bases are TGCGCCAGCAGCCCGGAGGGGGAGGGTACTCGGCGGGGTGAAGCTTTCTTT. The J gene is TRBJ1-1, the V gene TRBV5-1, with TRBD1 as a possible D gene (6 bases). This CDR3 spans 17 amino acids. Trimming pared 4 bases from V and 7 bases from J, leaving 26 bases between. Germline lookup yields CDR1 SGHRS and CDR2 YFSETQ.